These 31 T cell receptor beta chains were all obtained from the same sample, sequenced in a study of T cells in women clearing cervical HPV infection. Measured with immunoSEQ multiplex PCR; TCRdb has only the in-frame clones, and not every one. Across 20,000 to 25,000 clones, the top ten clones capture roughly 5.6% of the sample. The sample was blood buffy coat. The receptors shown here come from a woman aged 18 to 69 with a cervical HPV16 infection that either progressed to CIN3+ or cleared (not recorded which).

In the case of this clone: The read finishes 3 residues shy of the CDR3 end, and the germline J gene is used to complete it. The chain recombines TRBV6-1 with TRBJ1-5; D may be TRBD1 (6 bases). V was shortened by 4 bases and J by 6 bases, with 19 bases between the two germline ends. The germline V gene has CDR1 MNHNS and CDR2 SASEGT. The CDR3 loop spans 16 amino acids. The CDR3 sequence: CASSALAGKGGQPQHF. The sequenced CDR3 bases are TGTGCCAGCAGTGCGTTGGCAGGGAAAGGGGGTCAGCCC.

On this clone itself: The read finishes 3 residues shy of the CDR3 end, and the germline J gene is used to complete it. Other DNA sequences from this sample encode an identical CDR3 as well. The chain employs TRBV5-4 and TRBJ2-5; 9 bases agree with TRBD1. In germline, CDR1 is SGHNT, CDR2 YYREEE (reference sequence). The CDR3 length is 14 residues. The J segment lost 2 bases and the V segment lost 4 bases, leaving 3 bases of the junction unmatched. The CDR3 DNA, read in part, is TGTGCCAGCAGCCCCGACAGGGGGCAAGAGACC. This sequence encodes CASSPDRGQET. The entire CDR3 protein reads CASSPDRGQETQYF.

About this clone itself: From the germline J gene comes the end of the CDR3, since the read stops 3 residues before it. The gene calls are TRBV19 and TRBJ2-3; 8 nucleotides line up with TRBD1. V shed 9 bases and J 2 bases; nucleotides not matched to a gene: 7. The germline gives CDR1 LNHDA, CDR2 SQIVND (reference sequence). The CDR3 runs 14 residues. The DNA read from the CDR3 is TGTGCCAGCCTCGGGGACAGGTTCACAGATACG. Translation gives CASLGDRFTDT. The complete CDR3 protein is CASLGDRFTDTQYF.

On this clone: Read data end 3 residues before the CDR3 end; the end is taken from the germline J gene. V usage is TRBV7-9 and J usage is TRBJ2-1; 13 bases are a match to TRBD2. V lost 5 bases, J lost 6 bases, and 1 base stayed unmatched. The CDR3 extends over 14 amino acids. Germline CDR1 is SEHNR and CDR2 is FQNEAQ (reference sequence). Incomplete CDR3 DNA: TGTGCCAGCAGCCGGACTAGCGGGAGCAATGAG. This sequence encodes CASSRTSGSNE. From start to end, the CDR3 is CASSRTSGSNEQFF. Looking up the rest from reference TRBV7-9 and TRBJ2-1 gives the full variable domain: DTGVSQNPRHKITKRGQNVTFRCDPISEHNRLYWYRQTLGQGPEFLTYFQNEAQLEKSRLLSDRFSAERPKGSFSTLEIQRTEQGDSAMYLCASSRTSGSNEQFFGPGTRLTVL.

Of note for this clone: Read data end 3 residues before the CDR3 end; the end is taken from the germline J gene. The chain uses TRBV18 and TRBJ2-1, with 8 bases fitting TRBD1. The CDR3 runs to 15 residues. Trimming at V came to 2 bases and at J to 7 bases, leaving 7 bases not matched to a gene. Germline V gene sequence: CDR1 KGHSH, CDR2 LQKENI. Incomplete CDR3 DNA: TGTGCCAGCTCACCAGCGGTGGACAGGGTTAATGAG. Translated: CASSPAVDRVNE. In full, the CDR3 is CASSPAVDRVNEQFF.

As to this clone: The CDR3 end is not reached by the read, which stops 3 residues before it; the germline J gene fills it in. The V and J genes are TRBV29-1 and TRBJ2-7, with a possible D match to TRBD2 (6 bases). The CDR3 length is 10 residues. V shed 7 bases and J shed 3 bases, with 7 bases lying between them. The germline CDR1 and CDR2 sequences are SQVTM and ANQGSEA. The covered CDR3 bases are TGCAGCGGGGGGGACTACGAG. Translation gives CSGGDYE. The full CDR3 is CSGGDYEQYF.

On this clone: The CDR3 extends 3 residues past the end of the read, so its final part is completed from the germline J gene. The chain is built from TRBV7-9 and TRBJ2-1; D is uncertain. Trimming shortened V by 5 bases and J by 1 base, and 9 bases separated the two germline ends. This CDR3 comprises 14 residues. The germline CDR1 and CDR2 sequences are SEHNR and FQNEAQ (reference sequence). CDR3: CASSTMSSYNEQFF. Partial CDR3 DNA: TGTGCCAGCAGCACAATGTCTTCCTACAATGAG.

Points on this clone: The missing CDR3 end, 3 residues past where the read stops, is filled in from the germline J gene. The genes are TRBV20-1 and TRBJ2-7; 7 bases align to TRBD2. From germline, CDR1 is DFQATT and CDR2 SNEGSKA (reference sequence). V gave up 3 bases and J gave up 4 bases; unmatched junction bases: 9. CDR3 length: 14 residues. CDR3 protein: CSASWGGSFYEQYF. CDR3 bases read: TGCAGTGCTAGTTGGGGGGGAAGTTTTTACGAG.

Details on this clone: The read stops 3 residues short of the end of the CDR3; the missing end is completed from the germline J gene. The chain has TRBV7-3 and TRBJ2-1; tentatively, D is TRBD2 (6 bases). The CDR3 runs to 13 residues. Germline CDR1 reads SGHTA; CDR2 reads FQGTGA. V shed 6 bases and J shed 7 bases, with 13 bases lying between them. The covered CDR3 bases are TGTGCCAGCAGGGGGGGTCCGGGGAATGAG. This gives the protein CASRGGPGNE. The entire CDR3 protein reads CASRGGPGNEQFF.

The CDR3 sequence is CASSLNPGQGGLNNSPLHF. The sequenced part of the CDR3 DNA is TGCGCCAGCAGCTTGAACCCGGGACAGGGTGGTCTTAATAATTCACCC. The chain employs TRBV5-1 and TRBJ1-6; 9 bases match TRBD1. The read ends 3 residues shy of where the CDR3 ends; the end is completed using the germline J gene. V gave up 1 base and J gave up 5 bases; unmatched junction bases: 13. This CDR3 is built from 19 residues. The germline gives CDR1 SGHRS, CDR2 YFSETQ.

The covered CDR3 bases are TGCAGTGCCCAGGGGACTAGCGGGAGTCTAAGGTCCTACGAG. Translation gives CSAQGTSGSLRSYE. The full CDR3 is CSAQGTSGSLRSYEQYF. The chain joins TRBV20-1 to TRBJ2-7; 14 nucleotides line up with TRBD2. The observed sequence ends 3 residues before the CDR3 terminus, with the missing tail filled in from the germline J gene. Germline V gives CDR1 DFQATT, CDR2 SNEGSKA (reference sequence). The CDR3 totals 17 residues. The V gene end was trimmed by 6 bases and the J gene end by 1 base; junction bases not matched to a gene: 11.

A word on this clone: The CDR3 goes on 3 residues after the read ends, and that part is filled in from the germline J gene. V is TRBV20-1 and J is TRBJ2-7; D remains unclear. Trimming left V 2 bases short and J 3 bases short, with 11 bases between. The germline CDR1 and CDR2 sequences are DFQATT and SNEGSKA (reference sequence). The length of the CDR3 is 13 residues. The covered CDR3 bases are TGCAGTGCTAGACGACACATCATCTACGAG. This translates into CSARRHIIYE. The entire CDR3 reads CSARRHIIYEQYF.

Incomplete CDR3 DNA: TGTGCCAGCAGAGGGTCAGGGGGCTTGAACACCGGGGAG. This sequence encodes CASRGSGGLNTGE. The whole CDR3 reads CASRGSGGLNTGELFF. The V call is TRBV28, the J call TRBJ2-2, with 8 bases matching TRBD1. The CDR3 end falls 3 residues outside the read, so it is completed with the germline J gene. The CDR3 contains 16 residues. Trimming removed 6 bases from V and 1 base from J; junction bases left unmatched: 7. Per germline, CDR1 MDHEN and CDR2 SYDVKM.

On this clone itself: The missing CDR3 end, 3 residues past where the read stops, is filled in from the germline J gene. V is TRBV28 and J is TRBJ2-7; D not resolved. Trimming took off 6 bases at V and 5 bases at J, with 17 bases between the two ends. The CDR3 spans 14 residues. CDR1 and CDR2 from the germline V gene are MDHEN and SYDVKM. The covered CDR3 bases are TGTGCCAGCAGATCCCAGGCCCCGTTCCACGAG. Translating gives CASRSQAPFHE. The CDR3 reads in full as CASRSQAPFHEQYF.

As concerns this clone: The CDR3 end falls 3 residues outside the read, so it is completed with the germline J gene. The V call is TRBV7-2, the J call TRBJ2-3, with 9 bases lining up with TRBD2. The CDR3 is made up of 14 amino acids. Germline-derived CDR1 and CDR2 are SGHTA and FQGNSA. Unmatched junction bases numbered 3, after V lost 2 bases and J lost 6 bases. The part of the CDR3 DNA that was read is TGTGCCAGCAGCTTACGGCGGGGGGGGGATACG. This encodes CASSLRRGGDT. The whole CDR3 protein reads CASSLRRGGDTQYF.

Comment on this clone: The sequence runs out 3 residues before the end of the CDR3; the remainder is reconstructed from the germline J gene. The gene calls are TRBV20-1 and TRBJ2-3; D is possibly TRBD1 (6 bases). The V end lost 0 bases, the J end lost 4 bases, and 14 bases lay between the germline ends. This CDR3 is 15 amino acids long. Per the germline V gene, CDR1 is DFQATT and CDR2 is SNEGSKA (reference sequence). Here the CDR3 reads CSARDFTGNPDTQYF. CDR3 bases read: TGCAGTGCTAGAGATTTCACAGGGAATCCAGATACG.

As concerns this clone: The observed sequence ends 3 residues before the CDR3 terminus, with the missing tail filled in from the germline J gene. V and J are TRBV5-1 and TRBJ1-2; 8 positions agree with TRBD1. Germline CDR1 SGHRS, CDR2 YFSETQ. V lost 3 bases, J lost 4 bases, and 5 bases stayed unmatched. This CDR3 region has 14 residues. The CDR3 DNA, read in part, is TGCGCCAGCAGCTCAGGACAGGGTCCCTATGGC. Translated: CASSSGQGPYG. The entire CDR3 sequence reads CASSSGQGPYGYTF.

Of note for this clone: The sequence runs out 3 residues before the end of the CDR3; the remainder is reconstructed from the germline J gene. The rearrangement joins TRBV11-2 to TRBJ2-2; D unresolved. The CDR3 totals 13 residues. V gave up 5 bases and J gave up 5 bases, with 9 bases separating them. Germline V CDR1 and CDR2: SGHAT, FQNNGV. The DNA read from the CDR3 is TGTGCCAGCAGCCCGACAAGGACCGGGGAG. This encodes CASSPTRTGE. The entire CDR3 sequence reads CASSPTRTGELFF.

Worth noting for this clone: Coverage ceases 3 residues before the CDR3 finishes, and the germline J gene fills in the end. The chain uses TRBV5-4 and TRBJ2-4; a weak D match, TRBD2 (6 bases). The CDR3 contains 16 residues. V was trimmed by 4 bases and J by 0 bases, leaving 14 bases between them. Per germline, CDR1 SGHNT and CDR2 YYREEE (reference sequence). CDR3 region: CASSIGGDVAKNIQYF. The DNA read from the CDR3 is TGTGCCAGCAGCATAGGAGGGGATGTAGCCAAAAACATT.

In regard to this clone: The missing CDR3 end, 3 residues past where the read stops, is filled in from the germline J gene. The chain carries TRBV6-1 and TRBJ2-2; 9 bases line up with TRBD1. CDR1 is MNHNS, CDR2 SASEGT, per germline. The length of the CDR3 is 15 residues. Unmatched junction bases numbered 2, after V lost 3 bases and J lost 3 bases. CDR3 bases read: TGTGCCAGCAGTGAGGGACAGGGACACACCGGGGAG. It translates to CASSEGQGHTGE. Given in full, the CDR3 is CASSEGQGHTGELFF.

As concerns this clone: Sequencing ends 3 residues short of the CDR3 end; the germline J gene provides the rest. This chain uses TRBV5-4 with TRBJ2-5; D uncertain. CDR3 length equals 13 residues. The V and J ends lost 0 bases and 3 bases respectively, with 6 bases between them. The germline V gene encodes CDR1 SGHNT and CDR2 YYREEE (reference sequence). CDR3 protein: CASSLGAKETQYF. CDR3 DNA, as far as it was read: TGTGCCAGCAGCTTGGGCGCCAAAGAGACC.

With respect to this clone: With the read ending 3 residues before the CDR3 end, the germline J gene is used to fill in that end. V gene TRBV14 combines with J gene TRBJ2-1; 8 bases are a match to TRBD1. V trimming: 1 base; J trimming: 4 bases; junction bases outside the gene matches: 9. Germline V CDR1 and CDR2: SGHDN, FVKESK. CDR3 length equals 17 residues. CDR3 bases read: TGTGCCAGCAGCCAAGCCCTGACAGGGGCACCTTACAATGAG. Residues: CASSQALTGAPYNE. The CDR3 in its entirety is CASSQALTGAPYNEQFF. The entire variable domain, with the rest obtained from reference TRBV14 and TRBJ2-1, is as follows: EAGVTQFPSHSVIEKGQTVTLRCDPISGHDNLYWYRRVMGKEIKFLLHFVKESKQDESGMPNNRFLAERTGGTYSTLKVQPAELEDSGVYFCASSQALTGAPYNEQFFGPGTRLTVL.

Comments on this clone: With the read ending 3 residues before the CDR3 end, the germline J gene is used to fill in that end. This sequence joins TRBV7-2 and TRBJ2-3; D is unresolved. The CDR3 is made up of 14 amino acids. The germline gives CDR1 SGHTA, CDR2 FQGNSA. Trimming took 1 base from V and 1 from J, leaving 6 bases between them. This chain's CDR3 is CASSLGPGTDTQYF. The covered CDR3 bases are TGTGCCAGCAGCTTAGGGCCAGGCACAGATACG.

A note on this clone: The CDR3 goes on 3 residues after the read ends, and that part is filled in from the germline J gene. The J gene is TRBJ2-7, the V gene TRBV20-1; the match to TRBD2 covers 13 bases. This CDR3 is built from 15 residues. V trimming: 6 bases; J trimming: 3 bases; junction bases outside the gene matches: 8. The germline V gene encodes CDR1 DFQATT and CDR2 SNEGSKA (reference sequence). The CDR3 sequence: CSAHYGLAGDYEQYF. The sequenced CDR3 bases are TGCAGTGCGCACTACGGACTAGCGGGAGACTACGAG.

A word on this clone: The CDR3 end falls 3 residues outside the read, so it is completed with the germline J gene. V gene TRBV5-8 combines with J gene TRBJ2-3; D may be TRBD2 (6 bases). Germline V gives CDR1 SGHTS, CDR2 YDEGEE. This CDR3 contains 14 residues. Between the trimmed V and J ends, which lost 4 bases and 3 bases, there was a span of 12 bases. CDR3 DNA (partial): TGTGCCAGCAGCCTAAACCGGGGGACAGATACG. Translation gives CASSLNRGTDT. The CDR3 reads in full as CASSLNRGTDTQYF. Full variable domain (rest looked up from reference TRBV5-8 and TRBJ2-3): EAGVTQSPTHLIKTRGQQATLRCSPISGHTSVYWYQQALGLGLQFLLWYDEGEERNRGNFPPRFSGRQFPNYSSELNVNALELEDSALYLCASSLNRGTDTQYFGPGTRLTVL.

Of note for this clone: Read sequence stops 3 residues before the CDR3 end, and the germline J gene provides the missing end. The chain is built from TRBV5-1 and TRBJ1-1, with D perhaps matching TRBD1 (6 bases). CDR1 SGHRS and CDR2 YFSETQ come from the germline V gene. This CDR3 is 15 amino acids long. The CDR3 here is CASRPWTDKSPRAFF. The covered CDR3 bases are TGCGCCAGCAGACCTTGGACAGACAAATCACCTCGA.

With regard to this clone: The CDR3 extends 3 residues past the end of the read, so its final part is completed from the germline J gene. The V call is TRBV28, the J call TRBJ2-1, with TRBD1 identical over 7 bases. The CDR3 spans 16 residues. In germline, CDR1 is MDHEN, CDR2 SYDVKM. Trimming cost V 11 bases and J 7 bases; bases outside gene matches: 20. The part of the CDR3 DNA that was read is TGTGCCTCACAGGGGCAGGGGATTCCCCGATTGAATGAG. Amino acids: CASQGQGIPRLNE. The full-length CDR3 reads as CASQGQGIPRLNEQFF.

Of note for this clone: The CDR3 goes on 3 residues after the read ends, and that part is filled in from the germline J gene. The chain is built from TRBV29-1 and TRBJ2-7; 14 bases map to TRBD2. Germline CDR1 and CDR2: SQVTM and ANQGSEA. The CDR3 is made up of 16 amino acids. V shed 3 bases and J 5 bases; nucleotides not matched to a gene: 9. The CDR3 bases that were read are TGCAGCGTTGATGGGACTAGCGGGAGTTCAGGCGACGAG. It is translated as CSVDGTSGSSGDE. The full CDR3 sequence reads CSVDGTSGSSGDEQYF.

CDR3 bases read: TGTGCCATCAGCGGCCGACAGGGGCAGGATGAAAAA. Translating gives CAISGRQGQDEK. The CDR3 in its entirety is CAISGRQGQDEKLFF. The chain couples TRBV10-3 to TRBJ1-4; 8 nucleotides match TRBD1. The read is 3 residues too short to cover the CDR3 end, so that end is filled in from the germline J gene. Germline V lookup: CDR1 ENHRY, CDR2 SYGVKD. Germline trimming cut 6 bases from V and 6 bases from J; bases unmatched to any gene: 9. The CDR3 is 15 residues long.

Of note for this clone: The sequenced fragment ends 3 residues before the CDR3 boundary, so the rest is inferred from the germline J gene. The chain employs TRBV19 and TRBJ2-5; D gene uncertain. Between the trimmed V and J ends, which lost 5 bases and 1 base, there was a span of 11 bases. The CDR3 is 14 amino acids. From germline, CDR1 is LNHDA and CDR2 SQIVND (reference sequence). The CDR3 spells CASSSKTTQETQYF. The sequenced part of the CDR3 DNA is TGTGCCAGTAGTTCCAAGACAACCCAAGAGACC.

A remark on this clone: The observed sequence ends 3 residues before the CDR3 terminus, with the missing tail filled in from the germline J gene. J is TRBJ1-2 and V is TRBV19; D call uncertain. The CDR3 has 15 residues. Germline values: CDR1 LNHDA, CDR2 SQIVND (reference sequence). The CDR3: CASSSTSGRTYDYTF. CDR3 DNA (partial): TGTGCCAGTAGTTCGACTAGCGGGAGGACCTACGAC.